This TCR beta chain was found in a study of blood T cell repertoires in COVID-19. TCRdb's copy holds only in-frame clones and misses some; the assay was immunoSEQ multiplex PCR. The sample has a few hundred thousand clones; about 83% are singletons. Germline CDR1 LGHNA, CDR2 YSLEER. The CDR3 is 16 residues long. V lost 1 base and J 6 bases, leaving 13 bases between the germline ends. This clone was detected once. The TCR sequence derives from a man aged 60-69 years who had recovered from COVID-19. The specimen was peripheral blood. V gene TRBV4-3 combines with J gene TRBJ1-6, with D tentatively TRBD1 (5 bases). The CDR3 protein is CASSQGPQGSNSPLHF. The CDR3 DNA follows: TGCGCCAGCAGCCAAGGGCCGCAGGGTAGTAATTCACCCCTCCACTTT.